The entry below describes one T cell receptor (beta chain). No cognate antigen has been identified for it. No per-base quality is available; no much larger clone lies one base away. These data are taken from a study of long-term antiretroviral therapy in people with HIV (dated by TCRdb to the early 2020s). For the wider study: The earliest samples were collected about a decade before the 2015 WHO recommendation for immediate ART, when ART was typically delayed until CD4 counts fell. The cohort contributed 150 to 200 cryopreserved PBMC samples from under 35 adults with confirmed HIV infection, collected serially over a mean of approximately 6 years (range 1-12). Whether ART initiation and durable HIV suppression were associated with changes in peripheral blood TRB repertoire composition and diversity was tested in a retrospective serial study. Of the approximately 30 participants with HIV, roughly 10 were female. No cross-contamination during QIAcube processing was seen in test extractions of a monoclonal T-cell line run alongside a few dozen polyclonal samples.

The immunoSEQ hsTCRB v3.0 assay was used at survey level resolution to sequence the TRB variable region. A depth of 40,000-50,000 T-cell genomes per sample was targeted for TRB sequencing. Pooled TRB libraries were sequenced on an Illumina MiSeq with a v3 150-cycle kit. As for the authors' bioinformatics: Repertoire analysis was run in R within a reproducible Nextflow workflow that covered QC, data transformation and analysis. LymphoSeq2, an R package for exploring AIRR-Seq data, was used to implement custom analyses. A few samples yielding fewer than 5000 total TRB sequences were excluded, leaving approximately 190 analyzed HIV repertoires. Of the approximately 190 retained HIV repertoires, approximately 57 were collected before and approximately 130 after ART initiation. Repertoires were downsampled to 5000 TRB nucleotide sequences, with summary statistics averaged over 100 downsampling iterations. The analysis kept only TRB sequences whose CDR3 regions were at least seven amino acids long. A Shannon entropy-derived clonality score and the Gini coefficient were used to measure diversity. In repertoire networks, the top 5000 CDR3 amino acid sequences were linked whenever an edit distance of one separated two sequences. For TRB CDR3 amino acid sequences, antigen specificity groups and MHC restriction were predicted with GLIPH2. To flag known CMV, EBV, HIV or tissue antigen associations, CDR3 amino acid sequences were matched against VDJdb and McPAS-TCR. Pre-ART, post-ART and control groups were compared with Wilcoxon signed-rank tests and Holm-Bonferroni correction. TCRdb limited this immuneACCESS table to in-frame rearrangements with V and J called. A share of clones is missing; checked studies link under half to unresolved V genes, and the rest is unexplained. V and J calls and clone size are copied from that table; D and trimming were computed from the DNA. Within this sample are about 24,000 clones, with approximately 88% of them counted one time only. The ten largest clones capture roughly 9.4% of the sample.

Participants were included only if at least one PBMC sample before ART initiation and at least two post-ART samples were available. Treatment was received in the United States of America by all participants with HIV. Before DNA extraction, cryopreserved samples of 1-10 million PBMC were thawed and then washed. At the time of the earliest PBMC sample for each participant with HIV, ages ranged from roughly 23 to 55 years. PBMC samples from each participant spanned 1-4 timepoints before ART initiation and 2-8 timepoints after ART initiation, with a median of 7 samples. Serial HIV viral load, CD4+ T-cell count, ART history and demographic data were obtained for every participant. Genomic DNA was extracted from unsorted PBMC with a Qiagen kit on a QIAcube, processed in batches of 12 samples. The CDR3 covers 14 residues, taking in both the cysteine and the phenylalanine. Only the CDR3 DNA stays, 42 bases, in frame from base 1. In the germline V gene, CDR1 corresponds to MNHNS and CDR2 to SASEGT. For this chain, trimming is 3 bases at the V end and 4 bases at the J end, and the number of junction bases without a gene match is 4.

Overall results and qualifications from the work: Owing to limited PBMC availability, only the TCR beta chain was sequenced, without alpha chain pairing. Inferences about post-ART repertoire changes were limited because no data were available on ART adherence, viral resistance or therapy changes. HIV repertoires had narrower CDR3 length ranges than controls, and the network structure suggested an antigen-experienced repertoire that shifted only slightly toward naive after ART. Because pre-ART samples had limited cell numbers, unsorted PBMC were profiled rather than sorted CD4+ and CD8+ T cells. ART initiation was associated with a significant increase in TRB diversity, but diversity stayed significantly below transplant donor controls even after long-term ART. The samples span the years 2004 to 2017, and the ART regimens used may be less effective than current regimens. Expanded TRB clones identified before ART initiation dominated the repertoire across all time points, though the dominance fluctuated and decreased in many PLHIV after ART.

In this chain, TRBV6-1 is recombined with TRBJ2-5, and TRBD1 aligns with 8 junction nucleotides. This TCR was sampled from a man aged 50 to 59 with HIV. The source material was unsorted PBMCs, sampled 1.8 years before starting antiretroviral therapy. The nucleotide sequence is TGTGCCAGCAGTGAGGACAGGGTTCGAGAGACCCAGTACTTC. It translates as CASSEDRVRETQYF.